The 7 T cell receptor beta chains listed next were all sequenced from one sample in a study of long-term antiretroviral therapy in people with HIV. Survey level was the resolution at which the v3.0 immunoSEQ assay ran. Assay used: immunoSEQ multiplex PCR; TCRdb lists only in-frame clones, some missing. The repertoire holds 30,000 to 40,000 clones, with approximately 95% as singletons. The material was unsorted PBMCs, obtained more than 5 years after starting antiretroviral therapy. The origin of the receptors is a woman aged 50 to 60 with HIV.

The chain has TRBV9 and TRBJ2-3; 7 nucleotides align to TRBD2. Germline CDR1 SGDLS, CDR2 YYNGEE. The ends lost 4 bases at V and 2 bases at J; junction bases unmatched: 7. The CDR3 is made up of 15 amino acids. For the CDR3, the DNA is TGTGCCAGCAGCTTGGGGGGGTGGGTCACAGATACGCAGTATTTT. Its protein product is CASSLGGWVTDTQYF.

Here the CDR3 reads CASSVGGPSQETQYF. The CDR3 region has the DNA TGTGCCAGCAGCGTAGGAGGACCGAGCCAAGAGACCCAGTACTTC. This chain uses TRBV9 with TRBJ2-5, with D unclear. Trimming left V 0 bases short and J 1 base short, with 10 bases between. This CDR3 is built from 15 residues. Germline values: CDR1 SGDLS, CDR2 YYNGEE.

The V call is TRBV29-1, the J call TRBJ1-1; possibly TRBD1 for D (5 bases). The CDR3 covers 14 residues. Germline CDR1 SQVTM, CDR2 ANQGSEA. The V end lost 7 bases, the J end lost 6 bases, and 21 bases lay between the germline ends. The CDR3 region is CSAHTLSGIPEAFF. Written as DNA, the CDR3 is TGCAGCGCCCACACACTATCAGGGATCCCTGAAGCTTTCTTT.

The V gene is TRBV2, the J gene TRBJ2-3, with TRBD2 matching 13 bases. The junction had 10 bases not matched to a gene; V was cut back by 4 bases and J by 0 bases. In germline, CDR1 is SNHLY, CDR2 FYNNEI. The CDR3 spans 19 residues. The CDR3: CASSGSGTSGAPSTDTQYF. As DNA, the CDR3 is TGTGCCAGCAGTGGATCCGGGACTAGCGGGGCACCTAGCACAGATACGCAGTATTTT.

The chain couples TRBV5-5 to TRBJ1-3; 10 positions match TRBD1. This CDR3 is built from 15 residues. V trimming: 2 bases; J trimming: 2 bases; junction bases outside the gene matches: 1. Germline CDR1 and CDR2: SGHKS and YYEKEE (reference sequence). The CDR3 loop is CASSFDRGPGNTIYF. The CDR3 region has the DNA TGTGCCAGCAGCTTTGACAGGGGGCCTGGAAACACCATATATTTT. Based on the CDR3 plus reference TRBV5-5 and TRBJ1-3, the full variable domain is DAGVTQSPTHLIKTRGQQVTLRCSPISGHKSVSWYQQVLGQGPQFIFQYYEKEERGRGNFPDRFSARQFPNYSSELNVNALLLGDSALYLCASSFDRGPGNTIYFGEGSWLTVV.

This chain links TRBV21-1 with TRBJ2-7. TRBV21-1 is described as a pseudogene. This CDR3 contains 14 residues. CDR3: CASSKSETKGEQYF. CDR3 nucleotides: TGTGCCAGCAGCAAATCAGAAACCAAGGGCGAGCAGTACTTC.

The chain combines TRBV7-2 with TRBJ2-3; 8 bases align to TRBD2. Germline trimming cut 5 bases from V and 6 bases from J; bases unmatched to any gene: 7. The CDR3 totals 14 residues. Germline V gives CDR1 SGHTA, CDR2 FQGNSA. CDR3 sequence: CASSRPGGGDTQYF. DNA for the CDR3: TGTGCCAGCAGCCGGCCGGGCGGGGGGGATACGCAGTATTTT.